This TCR beta chain appears in the sequencing data of a study of T cell changes during pregnancy in multiple sclerosis. Assay used: immunoSEQ multiplex PCR; TCRdb lists only in-frame clones, some missing. Of 90,000 to 120,000 clones listed, about 94% are singletons. The sequencing here drew on peripheral blood, taken before pregnancy. The clonotype comes from a female donor with multiple sclerosis, enrolled in a pregnancy study.

In DNA form, the CDR3 reads TGCGCCAGCAGCCCAGGGACTAGCGGGGATGAGCAGTTCTTC. It encodes CASSPGTSGDEQFF. The rearrangement joins TRBV5-1 to TRBJ2-1; 13 bases fit TRBD2. With 4 bases clipped from V and 8 bases from J, the junction kept 3 bases outside the gene matches. This CDR3 spans 14 amino acids. Germline V CDR1 and CDR2: SGHRS, YFSETQ.